This is a list of T cell receptor beta chains from one sample in a study of beta chain features in type 1 diabetes. The assay was immunoSEQ multiplex PCR, and TCRdb's table has in-frame clones only and misses some. The table lists fewer than 900,000 clones, 15% to 20% of them singletons. Specimen: naive CD4+ T cells from blood. These receptors came from a woman aged 18-35 years in good health. CDR3s include the opening cysteine and the closing phenylalanine or tryptophan. The D gene is left open where the match is weak. A row's size may be missing; if present it is once, few, many or a size class.

size: -; D: TRBD1; J: TRBJ1-2; V: TRBV4-3; CDR3: CASSQARDRSSRGYGYTF; DNA: TGCGCCAGCAGCCAAGCTCGGGACAGGTCCTCCCGGGGCTATGGCTACACCTTC
size: -; D: -; J: TRBJ1-2; V: TRBV20-1; CDR3: CSVKENYGYTF; DNA: TGCAGTGTAAAAGAAAACTATGGCTACACCTTC
size: -; D: -; J: TRBJ2-2; V: TRBV4-2; CDR3: CASSQPHGSSQAGELFF; DNA: TGTGCCAGCAGCCAACCCCACGGGAGTAGTCAAGCCGGGGAGCTGTTTTTT
size: few; D: TRBD1; J: TRBJ2-3; V: TRBV7-2; CDR3: CASSFGTGTDTQYF; DNA: TGTGCCAGCAGCTTTGGGACAGGCACAGATACGCAGTATTTT
size: few; D: -; J: TRBJ2-5; V: TRBV14; CDR3: CASSLTPGAQETQYF; DNA: TGTGCCAGCAGCCTAACGCCGGGGGCTCAAGAGACCCAGTACTTC
size: -; D: -; J: TRBJ2-5; V: TRBV5-4; CDR3: CASSPAGETQYF; DNA: TGTGCCAGCAGCCCTGCGGGGGAGACCCAGTACTTC
size: few; D: -; J: TRBJ2-3; V: TRBV4-2; CDR3: CASSQEGIRLTFTDTQYF; DNA: TGTGCCAGCAGCCAAGAGGGGATCCGGCTTACTTTCACAGATACGCAGTATTTT
size: -; D: -; J: TRBJ1-2; V: TRBV6-6; CDR3: CASSYATLPNYGYTF; DNA: TGTGCCAGCAGTTACGCTACACTACCTAACTATGGCTACACCTTC
size: -; D: TRBD1; J: TRBJ1-2; V: TRBV9; CDR3: CASSAGGQGNYGYTF; DNA: TGTGCCAGCAGCGCGGGGGGACAGGGGAACTATGGCTACACCTTC
size: -; D: TRBD2; J: TRBJ2-1; V: TRBV9; CDR3: CASSGLAGGLALYEQFF; DNA: TGTGCCAGCAGCGGATTAGCGGGAGGACTAGCGCTCTACGAGCAGTTCTTC
size: -; D: TRBD1; J: TRBJ2-5; V: TRBV5-5; CDR3: CASSFQGARFGETQYF; DNA: TGTGCCAGCAGCTTTCAGGGGGCTCGTTTTGGAGAGACCCAGTACTTC
size: few; D: -; J: TRBJ2-1; V: TRBV4-2; CDR3: CASSHVEEQFF; DNA: TGTGCCAGCAGCCACGTGGAGGAGCAGTTCTTC
size: -; D: TRBD2; J: TRBJ2-1; V: TRBV29-1; CDR3: CSVFRAGGDEQFF; DNA: TGCAGCGTTTTTCGAGCGGGGGGCGATGAGCAGTTCTTC
size: -; D: -; J: TRBJ1-4; V: TRBV5-4; CDR3: CASSLGSENEKLFF; DNA: TGTGCCAGCAGCTTGGGGTCGGAGAATGAAAAACTGTTTTTT
size: few; D: TRBD1; J: TRBJ2-3; V: TRBV9; CDR3: CASSVGTGLTSDTQYF; DNA: TGTGCCAGCAGCGTAGGGACAGGGCTGACCTCCGATACGCAGTATTTT
size: -; D: TRBD1; J: TRBJ1-4; V: TRBV29-1; CDR3: CSALGTGDEKLFF; DNA: TGCAGCGCCCTCGGGACAGGGGATGAAAAACTGTTTTTT
size: -; D: TRBD1; J: TRBJ1-5; V: TRBV23-1; CDR3: CASSQTGRFAQPQHF; DNA: TGCGCCAGCAGTCAGACAGGGAGGTTCGCTCAGCCCCAGCATTTT
size: -; D: TRBD2; J: TRBJ2-7; V: TRBV28; CDR3: CASSLAGGRYEQYF; DNA: TGTGCCAGCAGTTTAGCGGGAGGGCGCTACGAGCAGTACTTC
size: -; D: -; J: TRBJ1-2; V: TRBV6-6; CDR3: CASSEARPGLGYTF; DNA: TGTGCCAGCAGTGAGGCTAGGCCGGGGCTTGGCTACACCTTC
size: -; D: -; J: TRBJ2-1; V: TRBV7-9; CDR3: CASSQGTGQAQFF; DNA: TGTGCCAGCAGCCAGGGGACCGGGCAGGCGCAGTTCTTC
size: few; D: TRBD2; J: TRBJ2-2; V: TRBV7-2; CDR3: CASSLGLAASAGELFF; DNA: TGTGCGAGCAGCTTAGGGCTAGCGGCATCGGCGGGGGAGCTGTTTTTT
size: few; D: -; J: TRBJ1-2; V: TRBV5-8; CDR3: CASSLYQSNEYTF; DNA: TGTGCCAGCAGCTTGTACCAGTCCAACGAATACACCTTC
size: few; D: -; J: TRBJ1-1; V: TRBV6-6; CDR3: CASSYPNTEAFF; DNA: TGTGCCAGCAGTTACCCGAACACTGAAGCTTTCTTT
size: few; D: TRBD1; J: TRBJ2-3; V: TRBV2; CDR3: CASRQNLGTGRLTDTQYF; DNA: TGTGCCAGCAGACAGAACCTGGGGACAGGGAGACTCACAGATACGCAGTATTTT
size: -; D: TRBD1; J: TRBJ2-7; V: TRBV11-3; CDR3: CASSLGTGGSYEQYF; DNA: TGTGCCAGCAGCCTTGGGACAGGGGGATCCTACGAGCAGTACTTC
size: few; D: -; J: TRBJ2-7; V: TRBV29-1; CDR3: CSGTVGDRSYEQYF; DNA: TGCAGCGGAACCGTCGGGGACCGCTCCTACGAGCAGTACTTC
size: few; D: TRBD2; J: TRBJ2-7; V: TRBV7-9; CDR3: CASSLVGLAGVEQYF; DNA: TGTGCCAGCAGCTTAGTCGGACTAGCGGGAGTCGAGCAGTACTTC
size: -; D: TRBD1; J: TRBJ2-3; V: TRBV5-1; CDR3: CASSLGQGAPDTQYF; DNA: TGCGCCAGCAGCTTGGGGCAGGGGGCTCCAGATACGCAGTATTTT
size: -; D: TRBD1; J: TRBJ2-7; V: TRBV18; CDR3: CASSPRDSRYEQYF; DNA: TGTGCCAGCTCACCAAGGGACAGCAGATACGAGCAGTACTTC
size: -; D: -; J: TRBJ2-5; V: TRBV28; CDR3: CASSIYRIRETQYF; DNA: TGTGCCAGCTCAATTTACCGGATTCGGGAGACCCAGTACTTC
size: few; D: TRBD2; J: TRBJ2-1; V: TRBV5-6; CDR3: CASSSGTRTSGRSYNEQFF; DNA: TGTGCCAGCAGCTCAGGTACTCGGACTAGCGGACGCTCCTACAATGAGCAGTTCTTC
size: -; D: TRBD2; J: TRBJ2-3; V: TRBV10-1; CDR3: CASSLAGPRDTQYF; DNA: TGCGCCAGCAGTCTAGCGGGGCCCCGGGATACGCAGTATTTT
size: few; D: TRBD1; J: TRBJ2-2; V: TRBV9; CDR3: CASSATRDSNTGELFF; DNA: TGTGCCAGCAGCGCCACCCGGGACAGTAACACCGGGGAGCTGTTTTTT
size: few; D: -; J: TRBJ2-1; V: TRBV19; CDR3: CASRGMGSDEQFF; DNA: TGTGCCAGTAGGGGAATGGGTTCGGATGAGCAGTTCTTC
size: -; D: -; J: TRBJ1-1; V: TRBV27; CDR3: CASRWTWDKTEAFF; DNA: TGTGCCAGCAGATGGACCTGGGACAAGACTGAAGCTTTCTTT
size: few; D: -; J: TRBJ2-3; V: TRBV13; CDR3: CASSSRVPGVASTDTQYF; DNA: TGTGCCAGCAGCTCACGCGTCCCGGGAGTGGCCAGCACAGATACGCAGTATTTT
size: few; D: TRBD1; J: TRBJ1-1; V: TRBV15; CDR3: CATSRALHRGLEAFF; DNA: TGTGCCACCAGCAGAGCCCTCCACAGGGGACTTGAAGCTTTCTTT
size: -; D: -; J: TRBJ1-3; V: TRBV4-3; CDR3: CASSQVPHSGNTIYF; DNA: TGCGCCAGCAGCCAAGTTCCCCACTCTGGAAACACCATATATTTT
size: many; D: -; J: TRBJ2-7; V: TRBV10-3; CDR3: CAISESTYEQYF; DNA: TGTGCCATCAGTGAGTCTACCTACGAGCAGTACTTC
size: few; D: -; J: TRBJ2-3; V: TRBV5-4; CDR3: CASSSTGIDTQYF; DNA: TGTGCCAGCAGCTCCACAGGGATAGATACGCAGTATTTT
size: few; D: -; J: TRBJ1-5; V: TRBV7-9; CDR3: CASSFGQGSSQPQHF; DNA: TGTGCCAGCAGCTTCGGCCAGGGATCCAGTCAGCCCCAGCATTTT
size: -; D: TRBD2; J: TRBJ2-5; V: TRBV25-1; CDR3: CASGLGLVETQYF; DNA: TGTGCCAGCGGTTTGGGACTAGTTGAGACCCAGTACTTC
size: few; D: -; J: TRBJ2-1; V: TRBV10-3; CDR3: CAISGTGKRGVYEQFF; DNA: TGTGCCATCAGCGGAACAGGGAAGAGGGGTGTATATGAGCAGTTCTTC
size: few; D: -; J: TRBJ2-7; V: TRBV5-1; CDR3: CASSLTGYYEQYF; DNA: TGCGCCAGCAGCTTGACCGGATACTACGAGCAGTACTTC
size: -; D: -; J: TRBJ2-5; V: TRBV5-4; CDR3: CAGSVSLQETQYF; DNA: TGTGCCGGAAGTGTGAGCCTTCAAGAGACCCAGTACTTC
size: -; D: TRBD2; J: TRBJ2-1; V: TRBV9; CDR3: CASSVGPGPGGHEQFF; DNA: TGTGCCAGCAGCGTAGGACCGGGACCGGGGGGTCATGAGCAGTTCTTC
size: few; D: -; J: TRBJ1-1; V: TRBV5-4; CDR3: CASSQVGPGQRGTEAFF; DNA: TGTGCCAGCAGCCAAGTGGGTCCAGGGCAGCGGGGTACTGAAGCTTTCTTT
size: few; D: -; J: TRBJ2-3; V: TRBV5-4; CDR3: CASSQRLEGTDTQYF; DNA: TGTGCCAGCAGCCAAAGACTAGAGGGCACAGATACGCAGTATTTT
size: few; D: -; J: TRBJ2-2; V: TRBV7-9; CDR3: CASSLGASAAGELFF; DNA: TGTGCCAGCAGCTTAGGTGCTAGCGCCGCCGGGGAGCTGTTTTTT